This passage covers 24 T cell receptor beta chains from one sample sequenced in a study of siplizumab effects on memory and regulatory T cells. Method: immunoSEQ multiplex PCR; TCRdb's copy keeps in-frame clones and lacks some. The table lists about 87,000 clones, roughly 89% of them singletons. Sequenced material: Tregs sorted from blood. These TCRs come from a human donor in good health.

The rearrangement uses TRBV10-3 and TRBJ2-1; unclear D gene. The V gene lost 3 bases and the J gene lost 7 bases, with 10 bases spanning the gap. Germline V gene sequence: CDR1 ENHRY, CDR2 SYGVKD. This CDR3 comprises 13 residues. The CDR3 region is CAISENSWNEQFF. The CDR3 DNA sequence: TGTGCCATCAGTGAAAACTCCTGGAATGAGCAGTTCTTC.

This clone was picked up one time. The V gene is TRBV9, the J gene TRBJ2-3; 9 bases are shared with TRBD1. The CDR3 is 15 amino acids. From germline, CDR1 is SGDLS and CDR2 YYNGEE. Unmatched junction bases numbered 9, after V lost 4 bases and J lost 6 bases. In DNA, the CDR3 is TGTGCCAGCAGCCCTACCGGGACAGGGCCCGATACGCAGTATTTT. It translates to CASSPTGTGPDTQYF.

The chain uses TRBV11-2 and TRBJ1-2; 9 nucleotides match TRBD1. This CDR3 spans 14 amino acids. Germline lookup yields CDR1 SGHAT and CDR2 FQNNGV. V was pared by 6 bases and J by 7 bases, with 9 bases of the junction left unmatched. The CDR3 coding sequence is TGTGCCAGCAGGACACCGGGACAGGGAGGTGGCTACACCTTC. It specifies CASRTPGQGGGYTF.

This chain links TRBV5-5 with TRBJ2-5, with a tentative D call TRBD1 (8 bases). The V and J ends lost 0 bases and 4 bases respectively, with 22 bases between them. Germline assignment: CDR1 SGHKS and CDR2 YYEKEE (reference sequence). This CDR3 spans 18 amino acids. In nucleotides, the CDR3 is TGTGCCAGCAGCTTGGATGTTGGGATGACAGGGGAGGGAGAGACCCAGTACTTC. Its translation: CASSLDVGMTGEGETQYF. The full variable domain, with the rest looked up from reference TRBV5-5 and TRBJ2-5, is DAGVTQSPTHLIKTRGQQVTLRCSPISGHKSVSWYQQVLGQGPQFIFQYYEKEERGRGNFPDRFSARQFPNYSSELNVNALLLGDSALYLCASSLDVGMTGEGETQYFGPGTRLLVL.

The rearrangement joins TRBV6-5 to TRBJ2-2; TRBD1 agrees at 8 bases. This CDR3 contains 14 residues. The trim removed 8 bases at V and 5 bases at J, leaving 7 bases unmatched. CDR1 is MNHEY, CDR2 SVGAGI, per germline. The CDR3 DNA reads TGTGCCAGCTTACCGGGACAGGCAACCGGGGAGCTGTTTTTT. Protein product: CASLPGQATGELFF.

The V gene is TRBV12-5, the J gene TRBJ1-6; D unresolved. Germline loops: CDR1 LGHNT, CDR2 FRNRAP. V was pared by 11 bases and J by 7 bases, with 24 bases between. The CDR3 consists of 16 residues. The CDR3 nucleotides read TGTGCTGCAAAGGGCCCCGCCCAATTGGGCAATTCACCCCTCCACTTT. Translated: CAAKGPAQLGNSPLHF.

The J gene is TRBJ2-3, the V gene TRBV29-1; D is unresolved. Germline lookup yields CDR1 SQVTM and CDR2 ANQGSEA. Trimming cost V 1 base and J 6 bases, with 14 bases left between them. This CDR3 region has 14 residues. This CDR3 is CSVEGVGRWDTQYF. The CDR3, as DNA: TGCAGCGTTGAAGGGGTAGGTCGGTGGGATACGCAGTATTTT.

The chain is built from TRBV30 and TRBJ1-4, with D unresolved. Germline V gene sequence: CDR1 GTSNPN, CDR2 SVGIG (reference sequence). Trimming removed 1 base from V and 6 bases from J, with 12 bases in between. This CDR3 is built from 14 residues. CDR3 loop: CAWSEGRPHEKLFF. CDR3 coding DNA: TGTGCCTGGAGTGAGGGCAGGCCGCATGAAAAACTGTTTTTT.

The CDR3 is CSVVTGNSYEQYF. CDR3 DNA: TGCAGCGTTGTCACGGGAAACTCCTACGAGCAGTACTTC. The gene calls are TRBV29-1 and TRBJ2-7; D possibly corresponds to TRBD2 (5 bases). Germline V gives CDR1 SQVTM, CDR2 ANQGSEA. CDR3 length: 13 residues. The V end was cut by 4 bases, the J end by 0 bases, with 10 bases between.

CDR3 protein: CASSIDWGQPMKYF. CDR3 DNA: TGTGCCAGTAGTATAGATTGGGGACAGCCTATGAAGTACTTC. The chain employs TRBV19 and TRBJ2-5; 7 nucleotides line up with TRBD1. Looked up from germline, CDR1 is LNHDA and CDR2 is SQIVND (reference sequence). J lost 12 bases, V lost 0 bases, and 10 bases had no gene match. There are 14 residues in the CDR3.

The chain links TRBV2 to TRBJ1-1; possible D gene TRBD1, 5 bases. Trimming removed 6 bases from V and 4 bases from J, with 12 bases in between. The CDR3 is 13 residues long. Germline V gene sequence: CDR1 SNHLY, CDR2 FYNNEI. The chain's CDR3 is CASRDTGITEAFF. The CDR3 DNA reads TGTGCCAGCAGGGACACCGGGATCACTGAAGCTTTCTTT.

The rearrangement links TRBV27 to TRBJ2-1, with 9 bases matching TRBD2. V was clipped by 4 bases and J by 3 bases; unmatched bases: 4. Germline V lookup: CDR1 MNHEY, CDR2 SMNVEV (reference sequence). The CDR3 consists of 15 residues. CDR3 amino acids: CASSYLRGGYNEQFF. The CDR3 DNA sequence: TGTGCCAGCAGTTATTTGCGGGGGGGCTACAATGAGCAGTTCTTC.

The chain has TRBV6-5 and TRBJ1-1; TRBD1 matches 10 bases. This CDR3 is 14 amino acids long. Germline assignment: CDR1 MNHEY and CDR2 SVGAGI. The junction had 9 bases not matched to a gene; V was cut back by 4 bases and J by 10 bases. The CDR3 sequence: CASSSGTGVSRAFF. DNA for the CDR3: TGTGCCAGCAGTTCCGGGACAGGGGTTTCTAGAGCTTTCTTT.

The chain uses TRBV9 and TRBJ1-1; 7 nucleotides agree with TRBD1. The junction had 11 bases not matched to a gene; V was cut back by 0 bases and J by 0 bases. CDR1 and CDR2 (germline): SGDLS, YYNGEE. This CDR3 region has 18 residues. The CDR3 is CASSVGSRGLLMNTEAFF. CDR3 nucleotides: TGTGCCAGCAGCGTAGGCAGCAGGGGGTTACTCATGAACACTGAAGCTTTCTTT.

The genes are TRBV5-1 and TRBJ1-3; TRBD1 might be the D (5 bases). The germline V and J ends were trimmed by 4 bases and 0 bases, with 14 bases remaining between them. Germline V gives CDR1 SGHRS, CDR2 YFSETQ. This CDR3 has 16 amino acids. Written as DNA, the CDR3 is TGCGCCAGCAGCACCCGGGACGGGCTCTCTGGAAACACCATATATTTT. Its protein product is CASSTRDGLSGNTIYF.

By its share, this clone is medium-sized. The rearrangement uses TRBV2 and TRBJ1-1, with 7 bases identical to TRBD1. Germline CDR1 is SNHLY and CDR2 is FYNNEI. This CDR3 region has 14 residues. The V gene end was trimmed by 6 bases and the J gene end by 4 bases; junction bases not matched to a gene: 8. The CDR3 spells CASRALQGTTEAFF. DNA of the CDR3: TGTGCCAGCAGGGCATTACAGGGGACCACTGAAGCTTTCTTT.

The rearrangement links TRBV9 to TRBJ1-3; a possible D gene is TRBD1 (6 bases). Trimming shortened V by 3 bases and J by 0 bases, and 10 bases separated the two germline ends. From germline, CDR1 is SGDLS and CDR2 YYNGEE. The CDR3 length is 15 residues. The CDR3 protein is CASSATGFSGNTIYF. In DNA form, the CDR3 reads TGTGCCAGCAGCGCCACAGGGTTCTCTGGAAACACCATATATTTT.

The rearrangement uses TRBV20-1 and TRBJ2-5; a weak D match, TRBD2 (6 bases). The germline V gene encodes CDR1 DFQATT and CDR2 SNEGSKA (reference sequence). CDR3 length: 11 amino acids. V lost 5 bases and J 9 bases, leaving 13 bases between the germline ends. CDR3 region: CSALGPGAQYF. The CDR3 DNA reads TGCAGTGCTCTAGGGCCGGGGGCCCAGTACTTC.

This clone was recorded only once. The rearrangement joins TRBV2 to TRBJ2-5, with D perhaps matching TRBD2 (5 bases). Trimming pared 3 bases from V and 11 bases from J, leaving 10 bases between. The germline V gene has CDR1 SNHLY and CDR2 FYNNEI. The CDR3 sequence is 11 residues long. The CDR3 coding sequence is TGTGCCAGCAGTGATGAGGGAGAGCAGTACTTC. Protein product: CASSDEGEQYF.

The genes are TRBV30 and TRBJ1-5, with D possibly matching TRBD1 (5 bases). There are 14 residues in the CDR3. V lost 0 bases to trimming and J lost 9 bases, with 15 bases between them. CDR1 is GTSNPN and CDR2 is SVGIG in the germline V gene (reference sequence). In nucleotides, the CDR3 is TGTGCCTGGAGTGTAGGGGCTAGCGGGTGGCCCCAGCATTTT. Translating it yields CAWSVGASGWPQHF. Together with reference TRBV30 and TRBJ1-5, the CDR3 gives the full variable domain: SQTIHQWPATLVQPVGSPLSLECTVEGTSNPNLYWYRQAAGRGLQLLFYSVGIGQISSEVPQNLSASRPQDRQFILSSKKLLLSDSGFYLCAWSVGASGWPQHFGDGTRLSIL.

The V call is TRBV6-5, the J call TRBJ2-7; no definite D call. Per the germline V gene, CDR1 is MNHEY and CDR2 is SVGAGI. This CDR3 region has 11 residues. V was clipped by 6 bases and J by 3 bases, with 6 bases between them. This CDR3 reads CASSNHYEQYF. CDR3 DNA: TGTGCCAGCAGCAACCACTACGAGCAGTACTTC.

The chain links TRBV6-5 to TRBJ1-1; no clear D gene. The CDR3 runs 15 residues. Trimming stripped 0 bases from V and 0 bases from J, with 8 bases between. Germline V gene sequence: CDR1 MNHEY, CDR2 SVGAGI. CDR3 protein: CASSYSGVMNTEAFF. CDR3 DNA: TGTGCCAGCAGTTACTCGGGAGTCATGAACACTGAAGCTTTCTTT.

With regard to this clone: Other DNA sequences in the sample encode the same CDR3. The V and J genes are TRBV18 and TRBJ2-5; no reliable D call. The length of the CDR3 is 12 residues. CDR1 KGHSH and CDR2 LQKENI come from the germline V gene. Trimming shortened V by 1 base and J by 2 bases, and 2 bases separated the two germline ends. For the CDR3, the DNA is TGTGCCAGCTCACCACTGCAAGAGACCCAGTACTTC. Translating gives CASSPLQETQYF. Based on the CDR3 plus reference TRBV18 and TRBJ2-5, the full variable domain is NAGVMQNPRHLVRRRGQEARLRCSPMKGHSHVYWYRQLPEEGLKFMVYLQKENIIDESGMPKERFSAEFPKEGPSILRIQQVVRGDSAAYFCASSPLQETQYFGPGTRLLVL.

The CDR3 sequence: CASHDRGYLGTDTQYF. The CDR3 DNA reads as TGTGCCAGCCACGATCGTGGGTATCTCGGAACAGATACGCAGTATTTT. The J gene is TRBJ2-3, the V gene TRBV28; D is ambiguous. The germline CDR1 and CDR2 sequences are MDHEN and SYDVKM. Trimming cost V 8 bases and J 3 bases, with 21 bases left between them. CDR3 length equals 16 residues.